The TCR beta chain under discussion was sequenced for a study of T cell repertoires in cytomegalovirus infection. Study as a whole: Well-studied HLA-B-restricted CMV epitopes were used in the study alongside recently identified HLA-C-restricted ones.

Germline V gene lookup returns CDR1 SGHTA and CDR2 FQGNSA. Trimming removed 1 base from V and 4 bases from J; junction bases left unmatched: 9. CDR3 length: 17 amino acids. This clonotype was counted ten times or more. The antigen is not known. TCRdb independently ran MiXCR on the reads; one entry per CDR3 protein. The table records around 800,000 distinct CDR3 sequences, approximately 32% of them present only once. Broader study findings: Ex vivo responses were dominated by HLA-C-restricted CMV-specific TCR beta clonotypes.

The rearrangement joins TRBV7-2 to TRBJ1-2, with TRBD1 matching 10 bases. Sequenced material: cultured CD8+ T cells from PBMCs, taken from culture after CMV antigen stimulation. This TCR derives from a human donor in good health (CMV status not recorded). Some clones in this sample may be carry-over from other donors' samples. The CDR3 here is CASSLGDRGHPGYGYTF. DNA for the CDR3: TGTGCCAGCAGCTTAGGGGACAGGGGACATCCTGGCTATGGCTACACCTTC.